This is a list of T cell receptor beta chains from one sample in a study of T-cell memory formation after mild COVID-19. One entry per CDR3 protein, called by TCRdb with MiXCR from the 5' RACE reads. The sample includes approximately 150,000 distinct CDR3 sequences, about a fifth of them seen just once. Sample: PBMCs or a T cell subset sorted from them (not recorded which). The source is an adult woman who had mild COVID-19 (a few samples of this study predate the infection). Cell type and time point are not known. CDR3s include the opening cysteine and the closing phenylalanine or tryptophan. Fields, in order: clone size, D gene, J gene, V gene, CDR3 DNA, CDR3 protein. D genes are given only for firm matches. Clone size is given for some rows only: seen once, a few or many times, or a class if the clone is expanded.

size: -; D: -; J: TRBJ1-2; V: TRBV29-1; DNA: TGCAGCGTTGAGGGCCCCCGGGAAAGTAACTATGGCTACACCTTC; CDR3: CSVEGPRESNYGYTF
size: -; D: TRBD1; J: TRBJ2-3; V: TRBV5-1; DNA: TGCGCCAGCAGCCCGGCCGGGACAGGGGACCCTAGCACAGATACGCAGTATTTT; CDR3: CASSPAGTGDPSTDTQYF
size: -; D: -; J: TRBJ2-1; V: TRBV6-2/TRBV6-3; DNA: TGTGCCAGCAGTTACTCGGTCGGTGAGCAGTTCTTC; CDR3: CASSYSVGEQFF
size: -; D: TRBD1; J: TRBJ1-2; V: TRBV7-9; DNA: TGTGCCAGCAGCCTTTCCTTTGACAGGGTAATGGGCTACACCTTC; CDR3: CASSLSFDRVMGYTF
size: once; D: -; J: TRBJ1-2; V: TRBV5-1; DNA: TGCGCCAGCAGCTTGGAGCCCGGGCGTCGCGGCTACACCTTC; CDR3: CASSLEPGRRGYTF
size: few; D: TRBD2; J: TRBJ2-3; V: TRBV7-2; DNA: TGTGCCAGCAGCTTACCGCCGGGGGGGCTTCCAGATACGCAGTATTTT; CDR3: CASSLPPGGLPDTQYF
size: -; D: TRBD1; J: TRBJ1-1; V: TRBV12-3/TRBV12-4; DNA: TGTGCCAGCAGTCCGACAGGGACGAACACTGAAGCTTTCTTT; CDR3: CASSPTGTNTEAFF
size: -; D: TRBD1; J: TRBJ2-7; V: TRBV3-1; DNA: TGTGCCAGCAGCCCTGTGGCAGGGGGCATTCACGAGCAGTACTTC; CDR3: CASSPVAGGIHEQYF
size: few; D: -; J: TRBJ2-3; V: TRBV7-2; DNA: TGTGCCAGCAGCATGACCCCATGGGGCACAGATACGCAGTATTTT; CDR3: CASSMTPWGTDTQYF
size: many; D: -; J: TRBJ2-7; V: TRBV7-2; DNA: TGTGCCAGCAGCTTTACCCGGACGGAGACCTACGAGCAGTACTTC; CDR3: CASSFTRTETYEQYF
size: -; D: -; J: TRBJ2-1; V: TRBV4-3; DNA: TGCGCCAGCAGCCAAGGGACAGCGGCCTTCGACTCCTACAATGAGCAGTTCTTC; CDR3: CASSQGTAAFDSYNEQFF
size: few; D: -; J: TRBJ2-3; V: TRBV12-3/TRBV12-4; DNA: TGTGCCAGCAGTGGTCTACCCAGAGTCACAGATACGCAGTATTTT; CDR3: CASSGLPRVTDTQYF
size: -; D: -; J: TRBJ1-2; V: TRBV12-3/TRBV12-4; DNA: TGTGCCAGCAGTTCGGCAGGCCTCCCCTATGGCTACACCTTC; CDR3: CASSSAGLPYGYTF
size: few; D: -; J: TRBJ1-2; V: TRBV6-6; DNA: TGTGCCAGCAGCAGGCTCCCCGGGTCGGCAGGGCACTATGGCTACACCTTC; CDR3: CASSRLPGSAGHYGYTF
size: -; D: TRBD2; J: TRBJ2-5; V: TRBV7-2; DNA: TGTGCCAGCAGTTATAGCGGGAGTCTTCGGGAGACCCAGTACTTC; CDR3: CASSYSGSLRETQYF